This TCR beta chain was captured by sequencing in a study of blood T cell repertoires in COVID-19. Study-wide background: Sites across the United States, Italy and Spain contributed samples from acute and convalescent COVID-19.

Assay used: immunoSEQ multiplex PCR; TCRdb lists only in-frame clones, some missing. The sample contains roughly 120,000 clones, 75% to 90% of which appear only once. The V gene's germline CDR1 is MNHNS and CDR2 SASEGT. This CDR3 is 14 amino acids long. The ends lost 4 bases at V and 8 bases at J; junction bases unmatched: 4. The chain recombines TRBV6-1 with TRBJ2-1; TRBD2 matches at 11 bases. The specimen was peripheral blood. This clonotype was obtained from a man aged 65-85 years with acute or convalescent COVID-19. CDR3 sequence reads: CASSVAGGVDEQFF. In DNA form, the CDR3 reads TGTGCCAGCAGTGTAGCGGGGGGGGTCGATGAGCAGTTCTTC.